These 14 T cell receptor beta chains were sequenced from one sample in a study of blood T cell repertoires in COVID-19. Assay used: immunoSEQ multiplex PCR; TCRdb lists only in-frame clones, some missing. The sample holds a few hundred thousand clones, about 88% seen once. The specimen sequenced was PBMCs or T cells enriched from blood (not recorded which). These receptors originate from a woman aged 55-75 years who had recovered from COVID-19.

The chain combines TRBV11-2 with TRBJ1-4, with D tentatively TRBD1 (5 bases). CDR3 length: 16 amino acids. The V gene lost 5 bases and the J gene lost 0 bases, with 13 bases spanning the gap. Germline loops: CDR1 SGHAT, CDR2 FQNNGV. The CDR3 loop is CASSPRRGATNEKLFF. The CDR3, as DNA: TGTGCCAGCAGCCCCCGGAGGGGAGCAACTAATGAAAAACTGTTTTTT. Full variable domain (rest looked up from reference TRBV11-2 and TRBJ1-4): EAGVAQSPRYKIIEKRQSVAFWCNPISGHATLYWYQQILGQGPKLLIQFQNNGVVDDSQLPKDRFSAERLKGVDSTLKIQPAKLEDSAVYLCASSPRRGATNEKLFFGSGTQLSVL.

V gene TRBV6-5 combines with J gene TRBJ2-5; TRBD1 agrees at 9 bases. This CDR3 has 13 residues. With V trimmed by 7 bases and J by 6 bases, 6 bases remained unmatched. CDR1 is MNHEY and CDR2 is SVGAGI in the germline V gene. CDR3: CASTRTGAKTQYF. The CDR3 coding sequence is TGTGCCAGCACTCGGACAGGGGCGAAGACCCAGTACTTC.

The chain carries TRBV6-4 and TRBJ2-1; possibly TRBD1 for D (6 bases). Trimming removed 2 bases at V and 6 bases at J, with 14 bases between. The germline V gene encodes CDR1 MRHNA and CDR2 SNTAGT. The CDR3 has 15 amino acids. CDR3: CASSDGQGQVNEQFF. The CDR3 DNA reads as TGTGCCAGCAGTGACGGCCAGGGGCAGGTCAATGAGCAGTTCTTC.

J is TRBJ2-2 and V is TRBV2; perhaps TRBD1 as D (6 bases). Trimming pared 7 bases from V and 2 bases from J, leaving 14 bases between. CDR3 length equals 15 residues. CDR1 and CDR2 from the germline V gene are SNHLY and FYNNEI. CDR3 in amino acids: CASIPDRQNTGELFF. In DNA, the CDR3 is TGTGCCAGCATCCCAGACAGGCAAAACACCGGGGAGCTGTTTTTT. The whole variable domain, remainder taken from reference TRBV2 and TRBJ2-2, is EPEVTQTPSHQVTQMGQEVILRCVPISNHLYFYWYRQILGQKVEFLVSFYNNEISEKSEIFDDQFSVERPDGSNFTLKIRSTKLEDSAMYFCASIPDRQNTGELFFGEGSRLTVL.

V and J are TRBV5-1 and TRBJ1-3, with D uncertain. Germline lookup yields CDR1 SGHRS and CDR2 YFSETQ. The CDR3 consists of 15 residues. Between the trimmed V and J ends, which lost 4 bases and 0 bases, there was a span of 11 bases. This CDR3 is CASSDTSFSGNTIYF. The CDR3 nucleotides are TGCGCCAGCAGCGACACCAGCTTCTCTGGAAACACCATATATTTT.

About this clone itself: One end of the junction is discordant with germline, which a read error may explain. J is TRBJ2-3 and V is TRBV7-7; the match to TRBD2 covers 9 bases. There are 15 residues in the CDR3. From germline, CDR1 is SSHAT and CDR2 FNYEAQ (reference sequence). The CDR3: CASSYGLAGTDTQYF. The DNA of the CDR3 is TGTGCTAGCAGCTACGGGCTAGCGGGGACAGATACGCAGTATTTT.

The chain couples TRBV12-3 or TRBV12-4 to TRBJ1-2; unclear D gene. This CDR3 has 13 amino acids. Deletions cut 3 bases from V and 4 bases from J, with 9 bases between. In nucleotides, the CDR3 is TGTGCCAGCAGTTTTGAGGAAGCCTATGGCTACACCTTC. This sequence encodes CASSFEEAYGYTF.

The V and J genes are TRBV6-6 and TRBJ1-2; D uncertain. Germline V gives CDR1 MNHNY, CDR2 SVGAGI (reference sequence). V lost 0 bases and J lost 0, with 8 bases in between. The CDR3 consists of 15 residues. CDR3 bases: TGTGCCAGCAGTTACTCGGAGGTAACTAACTATGGCTACACCTTC. Protein sequence: CASSYSEVTNYGYTF.

The chain recombines TRBV6-5 with TRBJ2-7, with 11 bases that match TRBD1. CDR1 is MNHEY, CDR2 SVGAGI, per germline. The length of the CDR3 is 15 residues. J lost 4 bases, V lost 2 bases, and 4 bases had no gene match. DNA for the CDR3: TGTGCCAGCAGTTACCGGGACAGGGGGAAGTACGAGCAGTACTTC. Its translation is CASSYRDRGKYEQYF.

This chain links TRBV11-2 with TRBJ2-1; D is perhaps TRBD2 (7 bases). Per the germline V gene, CDR1 is SGHAT and CDR2 is FQNNGV. This CDR3 has 16 residues. Deletions cut 1 base from V and 1 base from J, with 11 bases between. In DNA, the CDR3 is TGTGCCAGCAGCTTAGCCGGGGGGCGATCCTACAATGAGCAGTTCTTC. Protein: CASSLAGGRSYNEQFF.

The DNA of the CDR3 is TGTGCCAGCAGCTTATCCTACGCCTCACCCCTCCACTTT. Its translation is CASSLSYASPLHF. V gene TRBV7-6 combines with J gene TRBJ1-6; D ambiguous. V lost 2 bases to trimming and J lost 10 bases, with 9 bases between them. The CDR3 sequence is 13 residues long. Germline CDR1 reads SGHVS; CDR2 reads FNYEAQ.

The chain joins TRBV18 to TRBJ2-5; D uncertain. The CDR3 length is 15 residues. Germline CDR1 and CDR2: KGHSH and LQKENI. Trimming removed 6 bases at V and 0 bases at J, with 14 bases between. The CDR3 sequence: CASSTVWWDQETQYF. The CDR3 coding sequence is TGTGCCAGCTCTACAGTTTGGTGGGACCAAGAGACCCAGTACTTC.

This sequence joins TRBV11-2 and TRBJ2-1; the match to TRBD1 covers 12 bases. J gave up 8 bases and V 6 bases, and 5 bases lay outside the gene matches. CDR3 length equals 14 residues. Germline loops: CDR1 SGHAT, CDR2 FQNNGV. CDR3 loop: CASSSGTGGYEQFF. DNA for the CDR3: TGTGCCAGCAGTTCCGGGACAGGGGGCTATGAGCAGTTCTTC. The variable domain in full, with the rest retrieved from reference TRBV11-2 and TRBJ2-1, is EAGVAQSPRYKIIEKRQSVAFWCNPISGHATLYWYQQILGQGPKLLIQFQNNGVVDDSQLPKDRFSAERLKGVDSTLKIQPAKLEDSAVYLCASSSGTGGYEQFFGPGTRLTVL.

The chain carries TRBV9 and TRBJ1-2, with D uncertain. Germline V gene lookup returns CDR1 SGDLS and CDR2 YYNGEE. Trimming removed 0 bases at V and 4 bases at J, with 10 bases between. CDR3 size: 14 residues. The CDR3, as DNA: TGTGCCAGCAGCGTAGAACGGGTGGGCTATGGCTACACCTTC. It encodes CASSVERVGYGYTF.